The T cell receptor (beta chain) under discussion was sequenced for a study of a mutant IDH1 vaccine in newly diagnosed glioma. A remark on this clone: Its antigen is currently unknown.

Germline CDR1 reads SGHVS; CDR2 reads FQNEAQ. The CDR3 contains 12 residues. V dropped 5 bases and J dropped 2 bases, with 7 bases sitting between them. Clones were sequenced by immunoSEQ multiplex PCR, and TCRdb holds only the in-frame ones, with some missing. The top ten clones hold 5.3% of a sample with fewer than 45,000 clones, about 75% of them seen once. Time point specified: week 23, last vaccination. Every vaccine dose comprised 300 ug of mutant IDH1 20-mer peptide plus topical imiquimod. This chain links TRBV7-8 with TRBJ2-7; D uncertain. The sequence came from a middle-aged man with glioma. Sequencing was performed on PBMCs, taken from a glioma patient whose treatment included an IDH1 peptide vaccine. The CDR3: CASSPDTYEQYF. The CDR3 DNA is TGTGCCAGCAGCCCCGACACCTACGAGCAGTACTTC.